These 32 T cell receptor beta chains originate from one sample sequenced in a study of blood T cells in healthy people across ages. A second roughly 6 to 12 cycle PCR used barcoded and J-beta primers. Using its own MiXCR run on the 5' RACE reads, TCRdb lists one record per CDR3 protein. The data contain over a million distinct CDR3 sequences, more than 35% of them singletons. Material: blood. The source is a woman aged 60-75 years in good health.

The rearrangement links TRBV20-1 to TRBJ2-1; no clear D. This CDR3 is built from 12 residues. Trimming took off 1 base at V and 8 bases at J, with 9 bases between the two ends. Germline V lookup: CDR1 DFQATT, CDR2 SNEGSKA (reference sequence). DNA for the CDR3: TGCAGTGCTAGAGCCCCGGGTTATGAGCAGTTCTTC. Protein product: CSARAPGYEQFF.

The chain uses TRBV5-1 and TRBJ1-3; no definite D call. Germline lookup yields CDR1 SGHRS and CDR2 YFSETQ. V dropped 1 base and J dropped 0 bases, with 8 bases sitting between them. The length of the CDR3 is 15 residues. CDR3 sequence: CASSLQEFSGNTIYF. CDR3 nucleotide sequence: TGCGCCAGCAGCTTGCAGGAATTCTCTGGAAACACCATATATTTT.

This clonotype was seen more than once but under ten times. The chain has TRBV4-2 and TRBJ2-1; TRBD2 agrees at 13 bases. J lost 0 bases, V lost 2 bases, and 4 bases had no gene match. Germline V gene sequence: CDR1 LGHNA, CDR2 YNFKEQ. The CDR3 is 18 amino acids. In DNA, the CDR3 is TGTGCCAGCAGCCAACCGGGACTAGCGGGAAGCTCCTACAATGAGCAGTTCTTC. Amino acids: CASSQPGLAGSSYNEQFF.

This clonotype was detected once. The chain joins TRBV11-2 to TRBJ1-5; 7 nucleotides agree with TRBD1. Trimming removed 5 bases from V and 2 bases from J; junction bases left unmatched: 6. The germline V gene has CDR1 SGHAT and CDR2 FQNNGV. There are 15 residues in the CDR3. The CDR3 nucleotides read TGTGCCAGCAGCACGATAGGGACAGGCAATCAGCCCCAGCATTTT. This gives the protein CASSTIGTGNQPQHF.

The chain joins TRBV19 to TRBJ2-1; 10 bases line up with TRBD2. The J segment lost 10 bases and the V segment lost 1 base, leaving 10 bases of the junction unmatched. The CDR3 runs 16 residues. Germline assignment: CDR1 LNHDA and CDR2 SQIVND (reference sequence). The CDR3, as DNA: TGTGCCAGTAGTATAGGATGGACTAGCGGAGGAGAGGAGCAGTTCTTC. It encodes CASSIGWTSGGEEQFF.

This clonotype turned up a few times. The CDR3 is CASSVEPSGIETQYF. Here the CDR3 DNA reads TGTGCCAGCAGCGTAGAGCCTAGCGGGATAGAGACCCAGTACTTC. The rearrangement uses TRBV9 and TRBJ2-5; TRBD2 agrees at 9 bases. Germline V CDR1 and CDR2: SGDLS, YYNGEE. The CDR3 contains 15 residues. J lost 4 bases, V lost 0 bases, and 4 bases had no gene match.

This clonotype was seen a handful of times. The chain employs TRBV5-4 and TRBJ2-5; tentatively, D is TRBD2 (5 bases). Trimming stripped 0 bases from V and 1 base from J, with 7 bases between. This CDR3 region has 14 residues. CDR1 is SGHNT, CDR2 YYREEE, per germline (reference sequence). Here the CDR3 DNA reads TGTGCCAGCAGCTTGGTGAGGGTCCAAGAGACCCAGTACTTC. Its translation is CASSLVRVQETQYF. The whole variable domain, filled in from reference TRBV5-4 and TRBJ2-5, reads ETGVTQSPTHLIKTRGQQVTLRCSSQSGHNTVSWYQQALGQGPQFIFQYYREEENGRGNFPPRFSGLQFPNYSSELNVNALELDDSALYLCASSLVRVQETQYFGPGTRLLVL.

The V call is TRBV24-1, the J call TRBJ2-5; D is unclear. Per the germline V gene, CDR1 is KGHDR and CDR2 is SFDVKD. V lost 4 bases to trimming and J lost 0 bases, with 14 bases between them. The CDR3 length is 16 residues. The CDR3 nucleotides read TGTGCCACCAGTGACCGGAAGCACCTGTACCAAGAGACCCAGTACTTC. Protein product: CATSDRKHLYQETQYF.

This chain connects TRBV7-9 to TRBJ1-2, with D possibly being TRBD1 (6 bases). V was trimmed by 5 bases and J by 3 bases, leaving 16 bases between them. Germline V gives CDR1 SEHNR, CDR2 FQNEAQ (reference sequence). The CDR3 has 15 amino acids. CDR3 amino acids: CASSVQTGMDYGYTF. CDR3 bases: TGTGCCAGCAGCGTACAGACAGGCATGGACTATGGCTACACCTTC.

This clonotype was observed a few times. V gene TRBV7-9 combines with J gene TRBJ2-1, with 10 bases aligning to TRBD2. Germline V lookup: CDR1 SEHNR, CDR2 FQNEAQ (reference sequence). J was trimmed by 9 bases and V by 5 bases; bases with no gene match: 4. This CDR3 region has 13 residues. CDR3 loop: CASSQGLAVEQFF. The CDR3 bases are TGTGCCAGCAGCCAAGGACTAGCGGTTGAGCAGTTCTTC.

This chain joins TRBV20-1 and TRBJ1-1, with D uncertain. The CDR3 has 12 residues. Trimming stripped 2 bases from V and 0 bases from J, with 4 bases between. The germline gives CDR1 DFQATT, CDR2 SNEGSKA (reference sequence). This CDR3 is CSARRLNTEAFF. The DNA of the CDR3 is TGCAGTGCTAGAAGGCTGAACACTGAAGCTTTCTTT.

The chain is built from TRBV20-1 and TRBJ2-4; D is perhaps TRBD2 (6 bases). V lost 0 bases and J 13 bases, leaving 19 bases between the germline ends. Germline CDR1 and CDR2: DFQATT and SNEGSKA (reference sequence). The CDR3 runs to 14 residues. CDR3 DNA: TGCAGTGCTAGAGATCGAGGGAGGTCCTCCAAGCAGTACTTC. Protein: CSARDRGRSSKQYF.

This clonotype was seen more than once but under ten times. Written as DNA, the CDR3 is TGCAGCGTTGATCTTCGGGGGTTCGGGACAGATACGCAGTATTTT. This encodes CSVDLRGFGTDTQYF. V gene TRBV29-1 combines with J gene TRBJ2-3, with D perhaps TRBD2 (6 bases). V was cut by 3 bases and J by 3 bases, with 16 bases left in between. The germline V gene encodes CDR1 SQVTM and CDR2 ANQGSEA. The CDR3 is 15 amino acids.

This chain links TRBV6-1 with TRBJ2-3, with 7 bases fitting TRBD2. The CDR3 covers 14 residues. Germline CDR1 reads MNHNS; CDR2 reads SASEGT. The V gene end was trimmed by 9 bases and the J gene end by 2 bases; junction bases not matched to a gene: 8. In DNA, the CDR3 is TGTGCCAGTTGGGCTAGCGGCTTCACAGATACGCAGTATTTT. The encoded protein is CASWASGFTDTQYF.

This chain uses TRBV5-8 with TRBJ2-3; 8 nucleotides agree with TRBD2. The germline CDR1 and CDR2 sequences are SGHTS and YDEGEE. This CDR3 has 16 residues. J was trimmed by 5 bases and V by 1 base; bases with no gene match: 9. The CDR3 DNA is TGTGCCAGCAGCTTGACGGCGGGAGGTGCGGGAGATACGCAGTATTTT. Its protein product is CASSLTAGGAGDTQYF. The full variable domain, completed using reference TRBV5-8 and TRBJ2-3, is EAGVTQSPTHLIKTRGQQATLRCSPISGHTSVYWYQQALGLGLQFLLWYDEGEERNRGNFPPRFSGRQFPNYSSELNVNALELEDSALYLCASSLTAGGAGDTQYFGPGTRLTVL.

The chain employs TRBV27 and TRBJ2-7, with D perhaps given as TRBD1 or TRBD2 (6 bases each). The germline gives CDR1 MNHEY, CDR2 SMNVEV (reference sequence). The CDR3 is 14 amino acids. Trimming left V 3 bases short and J 4 bases short, with 13 bases between. In DNA form, the CDR3 reads TGTGCCAGCAGTTTTGACGGGGGCGGGTACGAGCAGTACTTC. It specifies CASSFDGGGYEQYF.

This clonotype has just a few counts. The V gene is TRBV10-3, the J gene TRBJ2-3; 11 bases align to TRBD2. This CDR3 has 18 amino acids. V was pared by 0 bases and J by 1 base, with 6 bases of the junction left unmatched. In germline, CDR1 is ENHRY, CDR2 SYGVKD. The DNA of the CDR3 is TGTGCCATCAGTGAGTCGCCCCTTAGCGGGAGGGGCACAGATACGCAGTATTTT. Translating it yields CAISESPLSGRGTDTQYF.

In this sample, this clonotype turned up a few times. The J gene is TRBJ2-1, the V gene TRBV12-3 or TRBV12-4; a possible D gene is TRBD2 (5 bases). The CDR3 has 14 residues. Trimming removed 8 bases from V and 1 base from J, with 12 bases in between. Written as DNA, the CDR3 is TGTGCCAGCTCAATGGAGGCTTCCTACAATGAGCAGTTCTTC. It is translated as CASSMEASYNEQFF.

Only one count was recorded for this clonotype. This chain joins TRBV28 and TRBJ2-3; D is undetermined. Per germline, CDR1 MDHEN and CDR2 SYDVKM. V shed 2 bases and J shed 2 bases, with 14 bases lying between them. The length of the CDR3 is 16 residues. The CDR3 is CASSLASPLATDTQYF. DNA for the CDR3: TGTGCCAGCAGTTTAGCGAGTCCCTTAGCCACAGATACGCAGTATTTT.

V usage is TRBV28 and J usage is TRBJ2-4; 10 bases map to TRBD1. The CDR3 has 16 amino acids. Germline CDR1 and CDR2: MDHEN and SYDVKM. J was trimmed by 13 bases and V by 5 bases; bases with no gene match: 17. CDR3 amino acids: CASSLRTGGTSYGQYF. The CDR3 region has the DNA TGTGCCAGCAGTCTCAGGACAGGGGGGACTTCCTACGGGCAGTACTTC.

The V and J genes are TRBV28 and TRBJ2-5, with no clear D. The J call may be wrong; the DNA end is better matched by TRBJ2-7. This CDR3 has 13 amino acids. CDR1 is MDHEN, CDR2 SYDVKM, per germline. The CDR3 is CASTAHVVYEQYF. Here the CDR3 DNA reads TGTGCCAGCACTGCCCACGTTGTCTACGAGCAGTACTTC.

The chain joins TRBV3-1 to TRBJ1-6; D uncertain. Germline CDR1 is LGHDT and CDR2 is YNNKEL (reference sequence). The CDR3 is 14 residues long. Trimming removed 4 bases at V and 7 bases at J, with 11 bases between. For the CDR3, the DNA is TGTGCCAGCAGCCGGAGGCAGAAAAATTCACCCCTCCACTTT. Residues: CASSRRQKNSPLHF.

The CDR3 spells CASSNEGLAGPLPNTGELFF. The CDR3 nucleotides read TGTGCCAGCAGCAATGAAGGACTAGCGGGACCACTTCCGAACACCGGGGAGCTGTTTTTT. The gene calls are TRBV21-1 and TRBJ2-2; TRBD2 is taken as the D call from the table, unchecked against the DNA. TRBV21-1 is termed a pseudogene. CDR3 length: 20 amino acids.

This clonotype came up a few times. This chain links TRBV25-1 with TRBJ1-4, with D maybe TRBD1 (6 bases). Per germline, CDR1 MGHDK and CDR2 SYGVNS. This CDR3 is built from 13 residues. CDR3 DNA: TGTGTCAGTTCACAGGGCACTAATGAAAAACTGTTTTTT. This gives the protein CVSSQGTNEKLFF.

This chain connects TRBV5-5 to TRBJ1-2, with TRBD1 as a possible D gene (5 bases). The CDR3 runs 15 residues. The germline gives CDR1 SGHKS, CDR2 YYEKEE (reference sequence). The germline V and J ends were trimmed by 0 bases and 8 bases, with 17 bases remaining between them. The CDR3, as DNA: TGTGCCAGCAGCTTGGTAGGCGGCAGGGAGGGCGGCTACACCTTC. It codes for CASSLVGGREGGYTF.

This chain links TRBV6-5 with TRBJ2-7; 13 bases agree with TRBD2. Germline V CDR1 and CDR2: MNHEY, SVGAGI. The length of the CDR3 is 15 residues. V lost 4 bases to trimming and J lost 9 bases; unmatched junction nucleotides: 9. The CDR3 nucleotides are TGTGCCAGCAGTTCGAGACTAGCGGGAGGCCACGGGCAGTACTTC. The encoded protein is CASSSRLAGGHGQYF.

This clonotype showed up just a few times. The chain has TRBV6-5 and TRBJ2-6; D may match TRBD1 or TRBD2 (6 bases each). V dropped 5 bases and J dropped 2 bases, with 22 bases sitting between them. The CDR3 has 19 amino acids. CDR1 and CDR2 (germline): MNHEY, SVGAGI. The CDR3 DNA sequence: TGTGCCAGCAGTGACCCGAGGAGGGGGTCCCCTACTGGGGCCAACGTCCTGACTTTC. Translation: CASSDPRRGSPTGANVLTF.

The rearrangement joins TRBV7-9 to TRBJ2-1; TRBD2 is a possible D gene (6 bases). Germline values: CDR1 SEHNR, CDR2 FQNEAQ (reference sequence). Trimming cost V 1 base and J 5 bases, with 15 bases left between them. CDR3 length: 16 residues. This CDR3 reads CASSLVGGVNHNEQFF. CDR3 nucleotides: TGTGCCAGCAGCTTAGTGGGCGGGGTAAATCACAATGAGCAGTTCTTC.

The genes are TRBV5-6 and TRBJ2-7; TRBD2 matches 10 bases. Germline V CDR1 and CDR2: SGHDT, YYEEEE. V trimming: 4 bases; J trimming: 1 base; junction bases outside the gene matches: 8. The CDR3 consists of 16 residues. CDR3 nucleotide sequence: TGTGCCAGCAGCCATAAACTAGCGGGAAATTCCTACGAGCAGTACTTC. Translation: CASSHKLAGNSYEQYF.

The J gene is TRBJ2-7, the V gene TRBV28; a weak D match, TRBD2 (6 bases). Germline values: CDR1 MDHEN, CDR2 SYDVKM. V was pared by 6 bases and J by 3 bases, with 9 bases between. The CDR3 loop spans 12 amino acids. The DNA of the CDR3 is TGTGCCAGCAGCCGACTAGGCTACGAGCAGTACTTC. Its protein product is CASSRLGYEQYF. The whole variable domain, filled in from reference TRBV28 and TRBJ2-7, reads DVKVTQSSRYLVKRTGEKVFLECVQDMDHENMFWYRQDPGLGLRLIYFSYDVKMKEKGDIPEGYSVSREKKERFSLILESASTNQTSMYLCASSRLGYEQYFGPGTRLTVT.

The chain links TRBV27 to TRBJ1-5, with 10 bases aligning to TRBD1. The germline CDR1 and CDR2 sequences are MNHEY and SMNVEV (reference sequence). Germline trimming cut 6 bases from V and 2 bases from J; bases unmatched to any gene: 7. This CDR3 contains 16 residues. CDR3 loop: CASRCRDRGGNQPQHF. DNA of the CDR3: TGTGCCAGCAGGTGCCGGGACAGGGGAGGCAATCAGCCCCAGCATTTT.

This clonotype was detected once. The chain employs TRBV13 and TRBJ2-1, with D perhaps TRBD1 or TRBD2 (5 bases each). The J call is in doubt because the DNA end fits TRBJ2-7 better. Germline-derived CDR1 and CDR2 are PRHDT and FYEKMQ (reference sequence). CDR3 length equals 15 residues. The CDR3 DNA reads TGTGCCAGCAGCGGAGAGGGGAAATTCTACAATGAGCAGTACTTC. Translation: CASSGEGKFYNEQYF.